These 27 T cell receptor beta chains came from one sample sequenced in a study of blood T cell repertoires in COVID-19. TCRdb keeps only in-frame clones here, not all; method: immunoSEQ multiplex PCR. The table lists 75,000 to 100,000 clones, roughly 82% of them singletons. Sequencing used peripheral blood. The receptors stem from a man aged 50 to 60 with active or convalescent COVID-19.

The V gene is TRBV5-6, the J gene TRBJ2-5; 7 bases are shared with TRBD2. CDR3 length equals 15 residues. CDR1 and CDR2 from the germline V gene are SGHDT and YYEEEE. V lost 4 bases to trimming and J lost 4 bases; unmatched junction nucleotides: 10. The CDR3 is CASSPPFSGGETQYF. The CDR3 nucleotides are TGTGCCAGCAGCCCGCCGTTCTCGGGGGGAGAGACCCAGTACTTC.

This clone has a single count. This chain joins TRBV24-1 and TRBJ1-5; D is ambiguous. Between the trimmed V and J ends, which lost 6 bases and 3 bases, there was a span of 11 bases. The CDR3 has 14 amino acids. The germline gives CDR1 KGHDR, CDR2 SFDVKD. CDR3 coding DNA: TGTGCCACCAGTTCACCGGGTCCCAATCAGCCCCAGCATTTT. It yields the protein CATSSPGPNQPQHF.

J is TRBJ2-3 and V is TRBV28, with TRBD1 matching 8 bases. The CDR3 totals 13 residues. J gave up 4 bases and V 5 bases, and 2 bases lay outside the gene matches. Germline assignment: CDR1 MDHEN and CDR2 SYDVKM. The CDR3 region is CASSRQGSDTQYF. Written as DNA, the CDR3 is TGTGCCAGCAGTAGACAGGGGTCAGATACGCAGTATTTT.

V gene TRBV12-3 or TRBV12-4 combines with J gene TRBJ1-1, with no clear D. V dropped 8 bases and J dropped 4 bases, with 14 bases sitting between them. This CDR3 comprises 13 residues. CDR3 in DNA: TGTGCCAGCGGGAGGGCACCTCTCACTGAAGCTTTCTTT. Translated: CASGRAPLTEAFF.

This chain connects TRBV6-5 to TRBJ2-2; tentatively, D is TRBD2 (6 bases). V was pared by 5 bases and J by 7 bases, with 14 bases between. The CDR3 runs to 14 residues. CDR1 MNHEY and CDR2 SVGAGI come from the germline V gene. The CDR3 is CASSPGGVGGELFF. The CDR3 DNA reads TGTGCCAGCAGTCCCGGCGGGGTCGGCGGGGAGCTGTTTTTT.

V gene TRBV11-2 combines with J gene TRBJ1-4, with D unclear. The CDR3 runs 15 residues. Germline assignment: CDR1 SGHAT and CDR2 FQNNGV. Trimming took off 0 bases at V and 5 bases at J, with 10 bases between the two ends. DNA for the CDR3: TGTGCCAGCAGCTTAGACGGCGGGATGAATGAAAAACTGTTTTTT. It codes for CASSLDGGMNEKLFF. The full variable domain, in which reference TRBV11-2 and TRBJ1-4 provide the parts outside the CDR3, is EAGVAQSPRYKIIEKRQSVAFWCNPISGHATLYWYQQILGQGPKLLIQFQNNGVVDDSQLPKDRFSAERLKGVDSTLKIQPAKLEDSAVYLCASSLDGGMNEKLFFGSGTQLSVL.

The chain is built from TRBV19 and TRBJ2-3; 7 nucleotides align to TRBD2. CDR1 is LNHDA and CDR2 is SQIVND in the germline V gene (reference sequence). The CDR3 sequence is 15 residues long. Trimming took 7 bases from V and 6 from J; bases not matched to a gene: 13. The CDR3 sequence is CASTMGGLSPDTQYF. As DNA, the CDR3 is TGTGCCAGTACCATGGGGGGACTATCTCCCGATACGCAGTATTTT.

The chain combines TRBV7-2 with TRBJ1-2, with 10 bases matching TRBD1. The V gene end was trimmed by 5 bases and the J gene end by 8 bases; junction bases not matched to a gene: 5. The CDR3 loop spans 13 amino acids. Germline V gene lookup returns CDR1 SGHTA and CDR2 FQGNSA. The CDR3 region is CASSGTGVLGYTF. CDR3 in DNA: TGTGCCAGCAGCGGGACAGGGGTATTGGGCTACACCTTC.

With regard to this clone: Its ends do not fully match the called genes, so a read error is possible. This sequence joins TRBV3-1 (or the pseudogene TRBV3-2) and TRBJ2-1; perhaps TRBD1 as D (6 bases). Germline V gives CDR1 LGHDT, CDR2 YNNKEL (reference sequence). The CDR3 has 13 amino acids. CDR3 bases: TGTGCCAGCAGCCAAGGAGGTCTAGTACAGGGCGTCTTC. Encoded protein: CASSQGGLVQGVF.

The genes are TRBV6-5 and TRBJ1-5; D might be TRBD1 (5 bases). Germline V lookup: CDR1 MNHEY, CDR2 SVGAGI. Trimming took 6 bases from V and 2 from J, leaving 14 bases between them. The CDR3 has 15 amino acids. The DNA of the CDR3 is TGTGCCAGCAGCTTCGACGGGGGGGGCAATCAGCCCCAGCATTTT. Amino acid sequence: CASSFDGGGNQPQHF.

The chain employs TRBV15 and TRBJ1-2; D may be TRBD1 (6 bases). Germline CDR1 LNHNV, CDR2 YYDKDF (reference sequence). The V end was cut by 5 bases, the J end by 4 bases, with 14 bases between. The CDR3 totals 14 residues. The CDR3 protein is CATSAQQGAYGYTF. The CDR3 coding sequence is TGTGCCACCAGCGCGCAACAGGGCGCCTATGGCTACACCTTC.

The rearrangement links TRBV7-6 to TRBJ2-5; TRBD2 aligns across 12 bases. The CDR3 covers 15 residues. Per germline, CDR1 SGHVS and CDR2 FNYEAQ. With V trimmed by 3 bases and J by 5 bases, 4 bases remained unmatched. Here the CDR3 DNA reads TGTGCCAGCAGCTTTACTAGCGGGGGGTTGGAGACCCAGTACTTC. As protein: CASSFTSGGLETQYF.

J is TRBJ2-6 and V is TRBV19; D is unresolved. The CDR3 length is 14 residues. Germline assignment: CDR1 LNHDA and CDR2 SQIVND (reference sequence). V gave up 10 bases and J gave up 0 bases, with 10 bases separating them. The CDR3 reads CATKSNSGANVLTF. CDR3 nucleotides: TGTGCCACTAAGTCTAACTCTGGGGCCAACGTCCTGACTTTC.

The chain has TRBV3-1 (or the pseudogene TRBV3-2) and TRBJ1-6; D unclear. Trimming left V 0 bases short and J 9 bases short, with 9 bases between. CDR1 is LGHDT, CDR2 YNNKEL, per germline (reference sequence). This CDR3 has 14 residues. The CDR3 DNA reads TGTGCCAGCAGCCAAGATTATTACGGTTCACCCCTCCACTTT. It translates to CASSQDYYGSPLHF.

The V gene is TRBV28, the J gene TRBJ1-4, with D perhaps matching TRBD1 (5 bases). This CDR3 contains 16 residues. Germline V gene data show CDR1 as MDHEN and CDR2 as SYDVKM. Trimming pared 2 bases from V and 0 bases from J, leaving 10 bases between. This CDR3 reads CASSLKGLATNEKLFF. CDR3 sequence (DNA): TGTGCCAGCAGTTTAAAGGGGCTCGCAACTAATGAAAAACTGTTTTTT.

The V and J genes are TRBV3-1 (or the pseudogene TRBV3-2) and TRBJ2-2; possibly TRBD1 for D (5 bases). This CDR3 spans 12 amino acids. Trimming shortened V by 7 bases and J by 6 bases, and 9 bases separated the two germline ends. CDR1 and CDR2 from the germline V gene are LGHDT and YNNKEL (reference sequence). CDR3: CASISGSGELFF. The CDR3 DNA follows: TGTGCCAGCATCTCAGGGTCCGGGGAGCTGTTTTTT.

V and J are TRBV13 and TRBJ2-2, with TRBD2 identical over 8 bases. The CDR3 totals 17 residues. After removal of 4 bases from V and 4 bases from J, the junction contained 11 bases not matched to a gene. CDR1 is PRHDT, CDR2 FYEKMQ, per germline (reference sequence). The CDR3 region is CASSSLRAGGPTGELFF. In DNA form, the CDR3 reads TGTGCCAGCAGCTCCCTGAGGGCGGGGGGTCCCACCGGGGAGCTGTTTTTT.

A single count supports this clone. J is TRBJ2-3 and V is TRBV9; a weak D match, TRBD2 (7 bases). The CDR3 has 14 amino acids. Between the trimmed V and J ends, which lost 3 bases and 4 bases, there was a span of 12 bases. From germline, CDR1 is SGDLS and CDR2 YYNGEE. CDR3 coding DNA: TGTGCCAGCAGCGAGGGGGGGGCCTCAGATACGCAGTATTTT. Its protein product is CASSEGGASDTQYF.

This sequence joins TRBV5-4 and TRBJ2-1, with 7 bases fitting TRBD2. From germline, CDR1 is SGHNT and CDR2 YYREEE (reference sequence). The CDR3 runs 15 residues. V was pared by 3 bases and J by 0 bases, with 3 bases of the junction left unmatched. CDR3: CASSSRTSSYNEQFF. CDR3 nucleotides: TGTGCCAGCAGCTCCCGGACTAGCTCCTACAATGAGCAGTTCTTC.

The chain couples TRBV2 to TRBJ2-2, with a weak D call TRBD1 (6 bases). This CDR3 is built from 15 residues. From germline, CDR1 is SNHLY and CDR2 FYNNEI. Trimming removed 8 bases at V and 7 bases at J, with 20 bases between. The CDR3 region is CASVGAGAIGGELFF. Written as DNA, the CDR3 is TGTGCCAGCGTGGGTGCAGGGGCGATAGGCGGGGAGCTGTTTTTT.

This clone was detected a few times. The CDR3 region is CASSSTGLNTEAFF. For the CDR3, the DNA is TGTGCCAGCAGCTCCACAGGCCTGAACACTGAAGCTTTCTTT. The J gene is TRBJ1-1, the V gene TRBV7-9; D possibly corresponds to TRBD1 (5 bases). This CDR3 has 14 amino acids. The germline V and J ends were trimmed by 4 bases and 0 bases, with 9 bases remaining between them. Germline CDR1 and CDR2: SEHNR and FQNEAQ (reference sequence).

The rearrangement uses TRBV3-1 (or the pseudogene TRBV3-2) and TRBJ2-2; TRBD2 is a possible D gene (5 bases). V was cut by 6 bases and J by 5 bases, with 7 bases left in between. This CDR3 has 12 amino acids. The germline CDR1 and CDR2 sequences are LGHDT and YNNKEL (reference sequence). CDR3 bases: TGTGCCAGCAGTCGGGAAACCGGGGAGCTGTTTTTT. Translating gives CASSRETGELFF.

This chain joins TRBV11-3 and TRBJ2-3, with 7 bases identical to TRBD1. In germline, CDR1 is SGHNT, CDR2 YENEEA. The CDR3 extends over 14 amino acids. The ends lost 5 bases at V and 9 bases at J; junction bases unmatched: 11. The CDR3 nucleotides read TGTGCCAGCAGCCAGATTACAGGGGCAGGCACGCAGTATTTT. It yields the protein CASSQITGAGTQYF.

The chain recombines TRBV7-2 with TRBJ2-1, with 8 bases that match TRBD2. The CDR3 runs 16 residues. Germline assignment: CDR1 SGHTA and CDR2 FQGNSA. V gave up 4 bases and J gave up 8 bases; unmatched junction bases: 13. The CDR3 nucleotides are TGTGCCAGCAGCTCCTCCTCCGGGACTAGACGCCATGAGCAGTTCTTC. Translated, it gives CASSSSSGTRRHEQFF.

This clone has at least ten counts. V is TRBV6-2 or TRBV6-3 and J is TRBJ1-2; D gene unclear. Germline V gives CDR1 MNHEY, CDR2 SVGEGT. The V end lost 5 bases, the J end lost 2 bases, and 9 bases lay between the germline ends. The CDR3 consists of 13 residues. CDR3 sequence: CASSPDINYGYTF. CDR3 coding DNA: TGTGCCAGCAGTCCAGACATAAACTATGGCTACACCTTC.

This chain uses TRBV3-1 (or the pseudogene TRBV3-2) with TRBJ1-2; 10 bases agree with TRBD1. This CDR3 is 14 amino acids long. The V gene's germline CDR1 is LGHDT and CDR2 YNNKEL (reference sequence). J gave up 7 bases and V 1 base, and 3 bases lay outside the gene matches. In nucleotides, the CDR3 is TGTGCCAGCAGCCAAGGACAGGGGGCGCGTGGCTACACCTTC. Its protein is CASSQGQGARGYTF.

This chain uses TRBV19 with TRBJ2-5; TRBD1 might be the D (6 bases). The CDR3 covers 14 residues. The V gene's germline CDR1 is LNHDA and CDR2 SQIVND (reference sequence). V lost 3 bases and J lost 5, with 13 bases in between. CDR3 loop: CASSMSQGTETQYF. CDR3 DNA: TGTGCCAGTAGTATGTCACAGGGAACTGAGACCCAGTACTTC.